This record looks at one T cell receptor beta chain sequence and its context. Its specific antigen is unknown. No much larger clone is present one base from it, and per-base qualities are unavailable. These data belong to a study of T-cell memory formation after mild COVID-19 (dated by TCRdb to 2020 to 2023). With respect to the entire study: Most TCR sequence clusters were specific to one of the two donors. In a couple of donors, T-cell clones that expanded and contracted after mild COVID-19 were followed by sequencing TCRalpha and TCRbeta repertoires longitudinally. Two young, previously healthy adult volunteers made up the cohort, one male and one female. General study outcomes and caveats: SARS-CoV-2 specificity was not confirmed for the second-wave clones peaking on day 37. Some responding clones were found in pre-infection memory, which suggests that pre-existing cross-reactive memory T cells took part in the SARS-CoV-2 response. Contracting CD4+ clones were found mainly in CM and EM memory subsets, while CD8+ clones were enriched in EMRA. The study included only two mild cases, and larger cohorts that include severe cases with pre-infection samples were judged to be necessary. Clones that contracted from day 15 to 85 showed balanced CD4/CD8 phenotypes, whereas a second wave of clones that expanded from day 15 to 37 leaned towards CD4+.

Sequencing took place on an Illumina NovaSeq 6000. cDNA libraries for TCRalpha and TCRbeta were prepared by 5'RACE using constant-segment primers, with sample barcodes and unique molecular identifiers added. RNA was extracted from every sample with Trizol reagent. Library amplification was performed in two PCR steps, and a second sample barcode and Illumina TruSeq adapters were introduced in the second step. Sequencing of the libraries was done on an Illumina NovaSeq, producing 2 x 150 bp paired-end reads. As for the original processing: With migec v1.2.7, reads were demultiplexed and then collapsed into UMI-guided consensus sequences. Using mixcr v2.1.11, UMI consensuses were aligned to TRA and TRB V and J templates and then assembled into clonotypes. Clonotypes were classified as expanded or contracted when called significant by both edgeR and NoisET, with noise models trained on biological replicates. edgeR calls used a false discovery rate-adjusted p below 0.01 and a log2 fold-change threshold of 1. As an exploratory analysis of dynamics, max-normalized trajectories of the 1000 most abundant clonotypes were examined with PCA combined with hierarchical clustering. Each responding clone was given a CD4 or CD8 phenotype based on the CD4+ and CD8+ repertoires, which had been sequenced separately. In-frame beta chains were kept once TCRdb had trimmed the public reads at Q25 with fastp and called clones with MiXCR. Each CDR3 protein gets just one entry, which takes the most common genes and DNA from the rows behind it. It is TCRdb's table, rather than the study itself, that gives the V and J calls and clone size. This sample is represented by 550,000 to 650,000 distinct CDR3 sequences; around 15% of them were singletons. About 7.5% of the sample lies in the top ten.

Ficoll-Paque density gradient centrifugation was used to isolate PBMCs. The germline V gene (reference sequence) specifies DFQATT as CDR1 and SNEGSKA as CDR2. There are 17 amino acids in the CDR3, from cysteine to phenylalanine inclusive. Only the CDR3 region is kept as DNA, spanning 51 bases read in frame from base 1. V gives up 3 bases and J gives up 2 bases, and the segment between their germline ends measures 23 bases. The origin of this receptor is an adult woman who had mild COVID-19 (a few samples of this study predate the infection). The sample titles of this study are shuffled in the database, so cell type and time point are left out; the donor was told from shared clones. This chain joins TRBV20-1 to TRBJ2-7; TRBD2 might be the D gene, on 6 matching bases. The sample was PBMCs or a T cell subset sorted from them (not recorded which). The bases read TGCAGTGCTAGCGTCCGGGGGAGGCGGCGGACTACCTACGAGCAGTACTTC. Translation gives CSASVRGRRRTTYEQYF.